The present TCR beta chain was sequenced within a study of technical replicates of blood from a handful of donors. Sequencing used immunoSEQ multiplex PCR; TCRdb keeps in-frame clones, though not all of them. The data show approximately 97,000 clones, 96% seen once. Germline V lookup: CDR1 LNHDA, CDR2 SQIVND (reference sequence). V gave up 3 bases and J gave up 2 bases; unmatched junction bases: 6. The CDR3 is 15 residues long. Sequenced sample: T cells isolated from PBMCs. The V gene is TRBV19, the J gene TRBJ2-7; 8 nucleotides line up with TRBD2. This receptor was taken from a human donor in good health. CDR3 region: CASSIGLAGAYEQYF. In DNA, the CDR3 is TGTGCCAGTAGTATTGGCCTAGCGGGCGCCTACGAGCAGTACTTC.